This record concerns one T cell receptor (beta chain) sequence. Its binding antigen is unknown. No much larger clone is present one base from it, and per-base qualities are unavailable. The data belong to a study of blood T cell repertoires in COVID-19 (dated by TCRdb to the early 2020s). Concerning the study at large: Samples covering the acute and convalescent phases of COVID-19 were provided by collaborators in the United States, Italy and Spain. The prospective study material was composed of cDNA or gDNA derived from T cells, B-cell-depleted T cells, or PBMCs. The repertoires were released in a freely available public database meant as a resource for research on the immune response to SARS-CoV-2. Subjects who had been exposed to COVID-19, were actively infected with it, or had recovered from it provided the deeply sampled blood TCRbeta repertoires that made up the dataset. The samples were drawn from two sources: the first 160 participants of the ongoing ImmuneRACE study, and 1,200 or so subjects contributed by 6 global collaborators. Nearly every sample came with metadata listing a de-identified subject ID, COVID-19 status, age in years and sex. HLA class I and class II types, where available, came from metadata supplied by the sample provider rather than from assay-based typing. Here is what the overall study found, with its caveats: Clinical and demographic metadata were provided uncurated, with the amount varying by source and participant.

TCRbeta CDR3 regions were amplified from genomic DNA using the immunoSEQ Assay, a bias-controlled multiplex PCR. The study's own analysis went as follows. Nucleated cell counts per sample were estimated from amplification of reference gene primers within the assay. Sequence reads were collapsed and filtered to measure the absolute abundance of every unique TCRbeta CDR3 rearrangement. Productive Simpson clonality was computed per sample as the square root of Simpson's diversity index over productive rearrangements. Imported from immuneACCESS, the table was reduced by TCRdb to in-frame sequences with V and J called. These copies leave out some clones; in studies compared against another copy, an unresolved V gene accounts for under half, and the cause of the remainder is not known. V and J calls and clone size are copied from that table; D and trimming were computed from the DNA. For this sample there are some 180,000 clones; approximately 88% appear just once. The top ten hold about 7% of the sample.

At one collaborating source in Seattle, patients were enrolled during active infection and were followed longitudinally through the course of disease. Each collaborating institution followed its own protocols to collect whole blood in K2EDTA tubes. For TCRbeta analysis, collaborator samples were shipped as frozen whole blood, as isolated PBMCs, or as DNA extracted from either sample type. The origin of this receptor is a woman between 35 and 50 years old with COVID-19, enrolled during active disease. The sequencing input was peripheral blood.

Read as DNA, the sequence is TGCAGCGCAAGGACTAGCGGGAGTGGGGGTGAGCAGTTCTTC. This encodes CSARTSGSGGEQFF. Recombination joined TRBV29-1 with TRBJ2-1, and TRBD2 matches 13 of the central bases. CDR1 is given as SQVTM and CDR2 as ANQGSEA, both from the germline V gene. The CDR3 sequence holds 14 residues, the cysteine and phenylalanine included. Only the CDR3 region is kept as DNA, spanning 42 bases read in frame from base 1. V loses 7 bases at its end and J loses 9 bases; junction bases beyond the gene matches: 9.